This T cell receptor (beta chain) was recorded in a study of T cell responses to AZD1222 COVID-19 vaccine. The study's findings and limits: The sample set comprised mostly white British donors with more females, and clonal diversity was possibly underestimated. Two AZD1222 administrations were followed by greater Spike-specific TCR breadth and depth. AZD1222 recipients seropositive at baseline numbered only six.

Clones were read by immunoSEQ multiplex PCR, and TCRdb kept only the in-frame ones, dropping some. Here the sample spans approximately 120,000 clones, roughly 93% being singletons. Of note for this clone: What it binds is unknown.

Germline assignment: CDR1 SNHLY and CDR2 FYNNEI. The length of the CDR3 is 15 residues. The germline V and J ends were trimmed by 6 bases and 0 bases, with 13 bases remaining between them. The rearrangement links TRBV2 to TRBJ2-3; the D is unclear. This sequence was found in an adult in good health. The starting material was peripheral blood, obtained on day 0 of AZD1222 vaccination. The CDR3 DNA is TGTGCCAGCAGAATGACGGTTTCTAGCACAGATACGCAGTATTTT. Protein product: CASRMTVSSTDTQYF.